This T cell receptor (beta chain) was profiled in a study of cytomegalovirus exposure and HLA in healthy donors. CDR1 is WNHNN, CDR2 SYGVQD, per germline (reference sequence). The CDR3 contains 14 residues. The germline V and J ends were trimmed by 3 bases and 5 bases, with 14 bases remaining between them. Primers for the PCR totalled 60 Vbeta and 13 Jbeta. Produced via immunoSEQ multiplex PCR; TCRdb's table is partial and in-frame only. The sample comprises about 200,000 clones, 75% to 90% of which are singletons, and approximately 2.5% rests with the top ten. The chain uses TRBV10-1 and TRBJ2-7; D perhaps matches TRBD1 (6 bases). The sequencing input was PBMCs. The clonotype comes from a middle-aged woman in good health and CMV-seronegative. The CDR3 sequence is CASSDAQGIHEQYF. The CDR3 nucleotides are TGCGCCAGCAGTGACGCACAGGGTATCCACGAGCAGTACTTC.